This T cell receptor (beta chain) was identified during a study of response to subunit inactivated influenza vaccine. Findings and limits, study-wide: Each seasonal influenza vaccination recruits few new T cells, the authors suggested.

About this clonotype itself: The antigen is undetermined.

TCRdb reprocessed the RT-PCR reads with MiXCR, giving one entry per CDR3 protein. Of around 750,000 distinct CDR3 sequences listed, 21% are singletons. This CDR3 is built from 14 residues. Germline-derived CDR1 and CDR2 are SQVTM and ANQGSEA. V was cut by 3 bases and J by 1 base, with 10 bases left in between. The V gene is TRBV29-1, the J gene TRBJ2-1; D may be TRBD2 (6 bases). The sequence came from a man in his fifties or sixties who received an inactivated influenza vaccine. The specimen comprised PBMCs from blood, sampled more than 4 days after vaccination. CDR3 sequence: CSVEGGESYNEQFF. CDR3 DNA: TGCAGCGTTGAGGGGGGAGAGTCCTACAATGAGCAGTTCTTC.